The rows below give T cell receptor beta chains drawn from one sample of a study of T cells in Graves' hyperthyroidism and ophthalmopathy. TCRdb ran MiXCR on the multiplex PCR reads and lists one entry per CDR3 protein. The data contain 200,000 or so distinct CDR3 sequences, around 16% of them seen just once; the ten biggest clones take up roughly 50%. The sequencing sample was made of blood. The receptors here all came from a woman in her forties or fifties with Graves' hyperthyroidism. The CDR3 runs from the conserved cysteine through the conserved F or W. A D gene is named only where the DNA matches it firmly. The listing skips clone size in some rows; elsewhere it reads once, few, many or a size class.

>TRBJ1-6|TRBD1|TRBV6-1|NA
TGTGCCAGCAGTGAAGATGGCAGGGGGAATTCACCCCTCCACTTT
CASSEDGRGNSPLHF
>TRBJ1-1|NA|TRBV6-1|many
TGTGCCAGCAGTCTACACGTGAACACTGAAGCTTTCTTT
CASSLHVNTEAFF
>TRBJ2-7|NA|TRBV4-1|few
TGCGCCAGCAGCCAAGTATCCCCCGGTGTAGACGAGCAGTACTTC
CASSQVSPGVDEQYF
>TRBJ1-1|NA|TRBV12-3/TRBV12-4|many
TGTGCCAGCAGTTTTTACAGTTCGAACACTGAAGCTTTCTTT
CASSFYSSNTEAFF
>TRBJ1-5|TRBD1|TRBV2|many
TGTGCCAGCAGTGAAGCGCGACAGGGACCTAGCAATCAGCCCCAGCATTTT
CASSEARQGPSNQPQHF
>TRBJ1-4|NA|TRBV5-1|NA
TGCGCCAGCAGCTTGGATTCGACACCGGGGGAAAAACTGTTTTTT
CASSLDSTPGEKLFF
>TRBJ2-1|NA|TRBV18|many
TGTGCCAGCTCCGTGGCCAATGAGCAGTTCTTC
CASSVANEQFF
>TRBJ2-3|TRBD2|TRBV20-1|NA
TGCAGTGCTAGGGGTATGACTAGCGGGAGGGCTAGCACAGATACGCAGTATTTT
CSARGMTSGRASTDTQYF
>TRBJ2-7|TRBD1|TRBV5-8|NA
TGTGCCAGCAGCTTGTTCGGGACAGGATTCAACACCCACCACGAGCAGTACTTC
CASSLFGTGFNTHHEQYF
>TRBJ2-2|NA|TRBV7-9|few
TGTGCCAGCAGCTTGAGAGGGCCCAACACCGGGGAGCTGTTTTTT
CASSLRGPNTGELFF
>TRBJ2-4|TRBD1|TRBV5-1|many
TGCGCCAGCAGCTCGGGACAGGGTGTCCAAAACATTCAGTACTTC
CASSSGQGVQNIQYF
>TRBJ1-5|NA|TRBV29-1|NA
TGCAGCGTTGAATTAGGGTACGGCAATCAGCCCCAGCATTTT
CSVELGYGNQPQHF
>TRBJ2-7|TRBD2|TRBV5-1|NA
TGCGCCAGCAGCTTGGTTGGTAGCGGGATCGACGAGCAGTACTTC
CASSLVGSGIDEQYF
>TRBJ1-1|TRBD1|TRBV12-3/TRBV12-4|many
TGTGCCAGCAGCTTTGACAGGGGAGCTGAAGCTTTCTTT
CASSFDRGAEAFF
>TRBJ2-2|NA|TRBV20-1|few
TGCAGTGCTAGATACGGTGGGGCGGGACCGGGAGAGCTGTTTTTT
CSARYGGAGPGELFF
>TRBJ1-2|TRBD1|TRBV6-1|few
TGTGCCAGCAGTAACCCGGGACAGACGAGCTATGGCTACACCTTC
CASSNPGQTSYGYTF
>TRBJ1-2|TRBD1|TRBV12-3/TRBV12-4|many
TGTGCCAGCAGTGATAGGGGGCATCGCTACACCTTC
CASSDRGHRYTF
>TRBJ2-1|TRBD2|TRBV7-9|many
TGTGCCAGCAGCCTAGGGACTAGCGGGACGCACGAGCAGTTCTTC
CASSLGTSGTHEQFF
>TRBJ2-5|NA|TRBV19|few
TGTGCCAGTAACACCAATTTGAGGGGAGAGACCCAGTACTTC
CASNTNLRGETQYF
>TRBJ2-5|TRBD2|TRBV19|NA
TGTGCCAGTAGTGTCGGACTAGGTCAAGAGACCCAGTACTTC
CASSVGLGQETQYF
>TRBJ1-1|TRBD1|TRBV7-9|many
TGTGCCAGCATGAAGCCGACAGGGACTGAAGCTTTCTTT
CASMKPTGTEAFF
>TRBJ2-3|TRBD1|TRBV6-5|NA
TGTGCCAGCAGTTACTCCCGGGACAGGAGGGGGACAGATACGCAGTATTTT
CASSYSRDRRGTDTQYF
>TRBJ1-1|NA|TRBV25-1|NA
TGTGCCAGCAGTGAATACGGGCTCAGGGGCGACACTGAAGCTTTCTTT
CASSEYGLRGDTEAFF
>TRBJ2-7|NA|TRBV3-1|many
TGTGCCAGCAGCCCAGGGGCCTCCTACGAGCAGTACTTC
CASSPGASYEQYF
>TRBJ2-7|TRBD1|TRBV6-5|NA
TGTGCCAGCAGTTCTGGACAGGAGCTTCAGGAGCAGTCCTTC
CASSSGQELQEQSF
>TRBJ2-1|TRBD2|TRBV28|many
TGTGCCAGCAGCCTTAGCGGGAGAGGTGGCAATGAGCAGTTCTTC
CASSLSGRGGNEQFF
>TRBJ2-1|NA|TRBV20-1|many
TGCAGTGCTAGAGGGGGGACTTACAATGAGCAGTTCTTC
CSARGGTYNEQFF
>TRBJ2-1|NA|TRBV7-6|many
TGTGCCAGCAGCACCCCCTCGACAGCGGACCAAGGCTCCTACAATGAGCAGTTCTTC
CASSTPSTADQGSYNEQFF
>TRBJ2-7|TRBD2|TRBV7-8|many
TGTGCCAGCAGCTCCCTCGGACTAGCGCAGATCTCCTACGAGCAGTACTTC
CASSSLGLAQISYEQYF
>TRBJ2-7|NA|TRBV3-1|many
TGTGCCAGCAGCCAAGGCAGGAGTTACGAGCAGTACTTC
CASSQGRSYEQYF
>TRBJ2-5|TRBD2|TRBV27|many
TGTGCCAGCAGTTCCGGGACTAGCGGGTCTAAAGAGACCCAGTACTTC
CASSSGTSGSKETQYF
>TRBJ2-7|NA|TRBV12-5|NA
TGTGCTAGTGGTTCGGCGGAGACCTACGAGCAGTACTTC
CASGSAETYEQYF
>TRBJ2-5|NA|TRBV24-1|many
TGTGCCACCAGTGATTTGCAATTCGGGGGCCAAGAGACCCAGTACTTC
CATSDLQFGGQETQYF
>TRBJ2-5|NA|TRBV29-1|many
TGCAGCGTTGAAGATGGTCGCCAAGAGACCCAGTACTTC
CSVEDGRQETQYF
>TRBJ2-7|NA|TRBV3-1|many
TGTGCCAGCAGCCGTAAAAACCCAGGCAACTACGAGCAGTACTTC
CASSRKNPGNYEQYF
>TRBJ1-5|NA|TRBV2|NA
TGTGCCAGCAGTCCCGAAAGGGGCAATCAGCCCCAGCATTTT
CASSPERGNQPQHF
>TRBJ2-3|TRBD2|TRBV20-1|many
TGCAGTGCTGATAGCGGGAAGGGTACAGATACGCAGTATTTT
CSADSGKGTDTQYF
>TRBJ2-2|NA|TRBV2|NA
TGTGCCAGCAGTCGAACAGGGACCGGGGAGCTGTTTTTT
CASSRTGTGELFF
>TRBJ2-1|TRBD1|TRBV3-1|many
TGTGCCAGCAGCCTCCAGGGGGCCGAAGCCTACAATGAGCAGTTCTTC
CASSLQGAEAYNEQFF
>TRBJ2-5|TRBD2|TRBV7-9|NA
TGTGCCAGCAGCCTGGGGACTAGCGCGTTACAAGAGACCCAGTACTTC
CASSLGTSALQETQYF
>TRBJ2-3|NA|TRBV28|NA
TGTGCCAGCAGTTTTAGTACCTTTGGGGAGCCCAAGGTGAACACAGATACGCAGTATTTT
CASSFSTFGEPKVNTDTQYF
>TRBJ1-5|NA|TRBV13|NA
TGTGCCAGCAGCTTAGGCCTAAACAGGGGCAATCAGCCCCAGCATTTT
CASSLGLNRGNQPQHF
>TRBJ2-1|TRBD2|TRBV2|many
TGTGCCAGCAGTGAAAGGGAGGGAACTAGCGGGGGCTCGGGGTTGCACAATGAGCAGTTCTTC
CASSEREGTSGGSGLHNEQFF
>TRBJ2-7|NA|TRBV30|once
TGTGCCTGCACTCAGGGGGGCTACGAGCAGTACTTC
CACTQGGYEQYF
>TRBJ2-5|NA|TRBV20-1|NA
TGCAGTGCTAGAGATCCTACGGAACAAGAGACCCAGTACTTC
CSARDPTEQETQYF
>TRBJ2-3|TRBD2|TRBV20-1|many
TGCAGTGCTAGAAGGACTAGTTTGACAGATACGCAGTATTTT
CSARRTSLTDTQYF
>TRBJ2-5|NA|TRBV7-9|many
TGTGCCAGCAGGAACCCCCAGCGGAAAGAGACCCAGTACTTC
CASRNPQRKETQYF
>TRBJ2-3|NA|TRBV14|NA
TGTGCCAGCAGCCAGAAATTAGATACGCAGTATTTT
CASSQKLDTQYF
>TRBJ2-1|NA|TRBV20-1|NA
TGCAGTGCGTTGGGAGATGAGCAGTTCTTC
CSALGDEQFF
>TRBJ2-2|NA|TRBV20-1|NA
TGCAGTGCTGGCCGAGGGGAGCTGTTTTTT
CSAGRGELFF
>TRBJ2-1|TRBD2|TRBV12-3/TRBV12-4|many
TGTGCCAGCACCTCCTCCCCGGCTAGCGGGAGTAATGAGCAGTTCTTC
CASTSSPASGSNEQFF
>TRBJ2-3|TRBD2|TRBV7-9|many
TGTGCCGGGGGGGGGACGCAGTATTTT
CAGGGTQYF
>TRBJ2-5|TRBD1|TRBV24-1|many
TGTGCCACCAGTGATTTGAGGACAGGGGGTAGGGAGACCCAGTACTTC
CATSDLRTGGRETQYF
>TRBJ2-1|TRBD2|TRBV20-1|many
TGCAGTGCTAGAGATCAGAGCGGGGGTGACAATGAGCAGTTCTTC
CSARDQSGGDNEQFF
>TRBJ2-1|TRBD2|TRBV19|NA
TGTGCCAGTAGTTTACTAGCGGGAACCCACAATGAGCAGTTCTTC
CASSLLAGTHNEQFF
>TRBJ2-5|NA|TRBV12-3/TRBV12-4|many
TGTGCCAGCAGTTTCGCAGATAGCCAAGAGACCCAGTACTTC
CASSFADSQETQYF
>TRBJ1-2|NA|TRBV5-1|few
TGCGCCAGCAGCTTGACCGAGTCAGGGAGTGGCTACACCTTC
CASSLTESGSGYTF